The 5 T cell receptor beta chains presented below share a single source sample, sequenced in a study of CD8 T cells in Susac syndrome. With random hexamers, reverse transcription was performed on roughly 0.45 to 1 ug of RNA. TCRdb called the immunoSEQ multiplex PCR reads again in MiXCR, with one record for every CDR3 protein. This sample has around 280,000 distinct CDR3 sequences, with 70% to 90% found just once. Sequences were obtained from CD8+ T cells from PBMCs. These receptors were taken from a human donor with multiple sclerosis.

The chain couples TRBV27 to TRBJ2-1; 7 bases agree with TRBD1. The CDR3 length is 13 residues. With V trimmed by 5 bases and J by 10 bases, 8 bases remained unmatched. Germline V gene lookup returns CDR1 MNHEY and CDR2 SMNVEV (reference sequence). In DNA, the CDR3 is TGTGCCAGCAGTATTGACAGGGTCTTCGAGCAGTTCTTC. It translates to CASSIDRVFEQFF.

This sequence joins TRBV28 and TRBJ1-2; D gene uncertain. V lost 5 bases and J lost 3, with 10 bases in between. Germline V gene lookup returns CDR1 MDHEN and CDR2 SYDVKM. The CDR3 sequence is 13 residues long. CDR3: CASSPRDYYGYTF. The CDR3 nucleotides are TGTGCCAGCAGTCCCCGGGATTACTATGGCTACACCTTC.

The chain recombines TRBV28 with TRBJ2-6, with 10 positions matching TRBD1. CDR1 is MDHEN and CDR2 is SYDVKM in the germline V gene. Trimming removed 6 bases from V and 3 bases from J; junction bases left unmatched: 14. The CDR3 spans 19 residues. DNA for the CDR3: TGTGCCAGCAGGCTTCCCGGCGGACAGGGGGGTTTTGGGGCCAACGTCCTGACTTTC. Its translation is CASRLPGGQGGFGANVLTF.

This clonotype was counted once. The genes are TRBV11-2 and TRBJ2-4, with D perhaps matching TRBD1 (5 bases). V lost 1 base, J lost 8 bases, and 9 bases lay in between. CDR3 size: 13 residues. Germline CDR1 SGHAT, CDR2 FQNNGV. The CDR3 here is CASSLGQPDIQYF. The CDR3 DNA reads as TGTGCCAGCAGCTTAGGACAGCCGGACATTCAGTACTTC.

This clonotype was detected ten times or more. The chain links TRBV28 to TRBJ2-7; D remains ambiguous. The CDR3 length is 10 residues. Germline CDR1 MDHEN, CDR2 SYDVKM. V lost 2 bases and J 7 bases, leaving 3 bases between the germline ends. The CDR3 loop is CASSLGEQYF. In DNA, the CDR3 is TGTGCCAGCAGTTTAGGGGAGCAGTACTTC.